Presented here are 20 T cell receptor beta chains from one specimen sequenced in a study of blood T cell repertoires in COVID-19. Method: immunoSEQ multiplex PCR; TCRdb's copy keeps in-frame clones and lacks some. Of over 50,000 clones in the sample, roughly 86% were seen once. Sequencing was carried out using peripheral blood. The receptors originated from a man in his sixties with acute or convalescent COVID-19.

V usage is TRBV19 and J usage is TRBJ1-1; TRBD1 aligns across 7 bases. CDR1 and CDR2 from the germline V gene are LNHDA and SQIVND (reference sequence). V dropped 3 bases and J dropped 4; count of bases not matched to a gene: 8. The CDR3 contains 15 residues. The CDR3 DNA reads TGTGCCAGTAGTATCTACAGGGGAGGTGGCACTGAAGCTTTCTTT. This codes for CASSIYRGGGTEAFF. Complete variable domain (other parts from reference TRBV19 and TRBJ1-1): DGGITQSPKYLFRKEGQNVTLSCEQNLNHDAMYWYRQDPGQGLRLIYYSQIVNDFQKGDIAEGYSVSREKKESFPLTVTSAQKNPTAFYLCASSIYRGGGTEAFFGQGTRLTVV.

This chain joins TRBV3-1 (or the pseudogene TRBV3-2) and TRBJ1-4; 7 nucleotides align to TRBD1. Trimming at V came to 6 bases and at J to 7 bases, leaving 5 bases not matched to a gene. CDR1 is LGHDT, CDR2 YNNKEL, per germline (reference sequence). CDR3 length: 13 amino acids. The CDR3 protein is CASRPGGVEKLFF. CDR3 DNA sequence: TGTGCCAGCAGGCCAGGGGGTGTTGAAAAACTGTTTTTT.

This chain's CDR3 is CASSATGGTTEAFF. The CDR3, as DNA: TGTGCCAGCAGCGCAACAGGGGGGACCACTGAAGCTTTCTTT. The rearrangement uses TRBV9 and TRBJ1-1; 8 bases are shared with TRBD1. Trimming at V came to 3 bases and at J to 4 bases, leaving 5 bases not matched to a gene. Germline CDR1 reads SGDLS; CDR2 reads YYNGEE. The CDR3 length is 14 residues.

The chain joins TRBV7-2 to TRBJ1-2; D may be TRBD1 (5 bases). Germline V CDR1 and CDR2: SGHTA, FQGNSA. Deletions cut 7 bases from V and 4 bases from J, with 19 bases between. The length of the CDR3 is 15 residues. CDR3 coding DNA: TGTGCCAGCATCCCGATCTTTGGGGCTGGCTATGGCTACACCTTC. It is translated as CASIPIFGAGYGYTF.

The genes are TRBV3-1 (or the pseudogene TRBV3-2) and TRBJ2-7; D might be TRBD2 (6 bases). The CDR3 extends over 16 amino acids. CDR1 is LGHDT, CDR2 YNNKEL, per germline (reference sequence). The V gene lost 4 bases and the J gene lost 6 bases, with 22 bases spanning the gap. CDR3 DNA sequence: TGTGCCAGCAGCCGAAGAGGAGGGGTTCCTCCCTCCGAGCAGTACTTC. It codes for CASSRRGGVPPSEQYF.

The V and J genes are TRBV4-3 and TRBJ1-1, with D unclear. The CDR3 is 11 residues long. V gave up 1 base and J gave up 8 bases, with 5 bases separating them. CDR1 LGHNA and CDR2 YSLEER come from the germline V gene. The CDR3 sequence is CASSQGREAFF. In nucleotides, the CDR3 is TGCGCCAGCAGCCAAGGGAGGGAAGCTTTCTTT.

CDR3 DNA sequence: TGTGCCAGCAGCGAGTCTCTCTACGAGCAGTACTTC. Translation gives CASSESLYEQYF. The chain has TRBV12-3 or TRBV12-4 and TRBJ2-7; D gene ambiguous. V shed 6 bases and J shed 3 bases, with 9 bases lying between them. This CDR3 comprises 12 residues.

The rearrangement uses TRBV11-2 and TRBJ2-1, with D possibly matching TRBD2 (5 bases). V lost 5 bases, J lost 0 bases, and 11 bases lay in between. Germline V gene lookup returns CDR1 SGHAT and CDR2 FQNNGV. The CDR3 extends over 15 amino acids. The CDR3 DNA sequence: TGTGCCAGCAGCCCGCCCGGAGGCTCCTACAATGAGCAGTTCTTC. This codes for CASSPPGGSYNEQFF.

The chain combines TRBV5-1 with TRBJ2-1; a possible D gene is TRBD2 (5 bases). Germline lookup yields CDR1 SGHRS and CDR2 YFSETQ. This CDR3 region has 14 residues. V gave up 1 base and J gave up 5 bases, with 10 bases separating them. CDR3 in amino acids: CASSLRTLNNEQFF. The CDR3 region has the DNA TGCGCCAGCAGCTTGCGGACTCTTAACAATGAGCAGTTCTTC.

The gene calls are TRBV29-1 and TRBJ1-2, with 7 bases lining up with TRBD1. The CDR3 runs 15 residues. In germline, CDR1 is SQVTM, CDR2 ANQGSEA. J gave up 4 bases and V 3 bases, and 11 bases lay outside the gene matches. CDR3: CSVDKVSGTAYGYTF. DNA of the CDR3: TGCAGCGTTGATAAAGTCAGTGGGACAGCCTATGGCTACACCTTC. Supplemented by reference TRBV29-1 and TRBJ1-2, the full variable domain reads SAVISQKPSRDICQRGTSLTIQCQVDSQVTMMFWYRQQPGQSLTLIATANQGSEATYESGFVIDKFPISRPNLTFSTLTVSNMSPEDSSIYLCSVDKVSGTAYGYTFGSGTRLTVV.

The genes are TRBV30 and TRBJ2-1, with a tentative D call TRBD2 (6 bases). This CDR3 is 14 amino acids long. The germline gives CDR1 GTSNPN, CDR2 SVGIG (reference sequence). Trimming took off 0 bases at V and 7 bases at J, with 13 bases between the two ends. The CDR3 loop reads CAWSVGQGGNEQFF. CDR3 sequence (DNA): TGTGCCTGGAGTGTAGGGCAGGGAGGAAATGAGCAGTTCTTC. Supplemented by reference TRBV30 and TRBJ2-1, the full variable domain reads SQTIHQWPATLVQPVGSPLSLECTVEGTSNPNLYWYRQAAGRGLQLLFYSVGIGQISSEVPQNLSASRPQDRQFILSSKKLLLSDSGFYLCAWSVGQGGNEQFFGPGTRLTVL.

This chain links TRBV9 with TRBJ1-1, with 7 bases fitting TRBD1. Per germline, CDR1 SGDLS and CDR2 YYNGEE. CDR3 length equals 15 residues. The ends lost 4 bases at V and 0 bases at J; junction bases unmatched: 6. Here the CDR3 DNA reads TGTGCCAGCAGCATCCAGGGGGGTATGAACACTGAAGCTTTCTTT. As protein: CASSIQGGMNTEAFF.

The chain recombines TRBV6-5 with TRBJ1-3; 7 bases map to TRBD1. Per germline, CDR1 MNHEY and CDR2 SVGAGI. The CDR3 is 14 amino acids. V lost 5 bases and J lost 4; bases outside the gene matches: 5. CDR3 region: CASSRGQSGNTIYF. The CDR3 DNA sequence: TGTGCCAGCAGTCGGGGACAGTCGGGAAACACCATATATTTT.

This rearrangement joins TRBV10-3 to TRBJ1-4, with no clear D. Looked up from germline, CDR1 is ENHRY and CDR2 is SYGVKD. CDR3 length equals 14 residues. V lost 10 bases to trimming and J lost 6 bases, with 18 bases between them. CDR3 amino acids: CATTSGREHEKLFF. As DNA, the CDR3 is TGTGCCACCACCTCCGGGAGAGAACATGAAAAACTGTTTTTT.

The J gene is TRBJ1-5, the V gene TRBV6-2 or TRBV6-3; D remains ambiguous. CDR1 is MNHEY and CDR2 is SVGEGT in the germline V gene. There are 13 residues in the CDR3. V gave up 2 bases and J gave up 9 bases, with 11 bases separating them. The CDR3 protein is CASSYPGGRPQHF. CDR3 DNA: TGTGCCAGCAGTTACCCGGGCGGGAGGCCCCAGCATTTT.

The rearrangement links TRBV3-1 (or the pseudogene TRBV3-2) to TRBJ1-3; D remains unclear. Germline lookup yields CDR1 LGHDT and CDR2 YNNKEL (reference sequence). With 5 bases removed from V and 2 bases from J, the gap between germline ends came to 4 bases. CDR3 length equals 12 residues. The CDR3 is CASSSTGNTIYF. The CDR3 nucleotides are TGTGCCAGCAGCTCAACTGGAAACACCATATATTTT.

The chain recombines TRBV7-2 with TRBJ2-6, with 7 bases aligning to TRBD1. This CDR3 comprises 18 residues. The V and J ends lost 2 bases and 3 bases, in that order; junction bases with no gene match: 10. The germline V gene has CDR1 SGHTA and CDR2 FQGNSA. CDR3 nucleotides: TGTGCCAGCAGCTTAATAGGGGGCGAACTGTATGGGGCCAACGTCCTGACTTTC. This gives the protein CASSLIGGELYGANVLTF.

The chain employs TRBV19 and TRBJ2-3; 8 bases are shared with TRBD2. V gave up 5 bases and J gave up 2 bases; unmatched junction bases: 6. Germline loops: CDR1 LNHDA, CDR2 SQIVND (reference sequence). This CDR3 is 15 amino acids long. CDR3 coding DNA: TGTGCCAGTAGTTTAATAGCGGGGACCACAGATACGCAGTATTTT. Translated, it gives CASSLIAGTTDTQYF.

CDR3 loop: CASRLNSGSDEQYF. For the CDR3, the DNA is TGTGCCAGCAGATTAAACTCAGGATCCGACGAGCAGTACTTC. The chain couples TRBV7-2 to TRBJ2-7; D remains ambiguous. This CDR3 is built from 14 residues. Germline-derived CDR1 and CDR2 are SGHTA and FQGNSA. V shed 6 bases and J shed 5 bases, with 17 bases lying between them.

This clone was found once. The V call is TRBV6-6, the J call TRBJ1-1; D gene uncertain. The CDR3 sequence is 14 residues long. From germline, CDR1 is MNHNY and CDR2 SVGAGI (reference sequence). V was clipped by 3 bases and J by 1 base, with 9 bases between them. The CDR3 region is CASSYPAENTEAFF. CDR3 bases: TGTGCCAGCAGTTATCCGGCGGAGAACACTGAAGCTTTCTTT.